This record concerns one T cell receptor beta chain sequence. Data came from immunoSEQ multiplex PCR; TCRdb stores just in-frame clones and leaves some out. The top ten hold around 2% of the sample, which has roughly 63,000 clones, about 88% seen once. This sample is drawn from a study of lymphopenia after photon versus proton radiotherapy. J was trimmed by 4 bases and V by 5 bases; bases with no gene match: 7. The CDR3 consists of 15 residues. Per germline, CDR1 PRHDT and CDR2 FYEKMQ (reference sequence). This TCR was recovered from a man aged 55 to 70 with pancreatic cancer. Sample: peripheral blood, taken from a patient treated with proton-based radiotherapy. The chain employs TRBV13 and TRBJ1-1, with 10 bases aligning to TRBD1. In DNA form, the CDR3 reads TGTGCCAGCAGCCGACCGACAGGGGGCGCCACTGAAGCTTTCTTT. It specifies CASSRPTGGATEAFF. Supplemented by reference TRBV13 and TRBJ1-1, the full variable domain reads AAGVIQSPRHLIKEKRETATLKCYPIPRHDTVYWYQQGPGQDPQFLISFYEKMQSDKGSIPDRFSAQQFSDYHSELNMSSLELGDSALYFCASSRPTGGATEAFFGQGTRLTVV.